One sample yielded the 21 T cell receptor beta chains listed below, sequenced in a study of glioma-infiltrating T cells after dendritic cell vaccination. Time point: after dendritic cell vaccination, including at tumor progression/relapse. Clones were read by immunoSEQ multiplex PCR, and TCRdb kept only the in-frame ones, dropping some. The sample records 90,000 to 140,000 clones, roughly 89% being singletons. The material sequenced was blood, taken after dendritic cell vaccination. The receptors here all came from a human donor with glioblastoma.

The chain is built from TRBV6-1 and TRBJ1-1; D may be TRBD1 (5 bases). This CDR3 comprises 15 residues. V was cut by 7 bases and J by 5 bases, with 20 bases left in between. Germline loops: CDR1 MNHNS, CDR2 SASEGT. CDR3 residues: CASKRDYIGGTEAFF. CDR3 coding DNA: TGTGCCAGCAAGCGGGACTACATCGGGGGGACTGAAGCTTTCTTT.

This chain uses TRBV11-3 with TRBJ1-2, with TRBD1 matching 7 bases. V lost 3 bases to trimming and J lost 0 bases; unmatched junction nucleotides: 1. CDR3 length: 14 amino acids. Germline V lookup: CDR1 SGHNT, CDR2 YENEEA. The chain's CDR3 is CASSFGTANYGYTF. The CDR3 nucleotides are TGTGCCAGCAGCTTCGGGACAGCTAACTATGGCTACACCTTC. Supplemented by reference TRBV11-3 and TRBJ1-2, the full variable domain reads EAGVVQSPRYKIIEKKQPVAFWCNPISGHNTLYWYLQNLGQGPELLIRYENEEAVDDSQLPKDRFSAERLKGVDSTLKIQPAELGDSAVYLCASSFGTANYGYTFGSGTRLTVV.

V and J are TRBV6-5 and TRBJ1-1; possibly TRBD1 for D (6 bases). The CDR3 consists of 12 residues. Deletions cut 8 bases from V and 11 bases from J, with 18 bases between. Germline CDR1 and CDR2: MNHEY and SVGAGI. The CDR3 DNA follows: TGTGCCAGCGGCGGGGGGCAGGGTTGGGCTTTCTTT. Residues: CASGGGQGWAFF.

V usage is TRBV7-6 and J usage is TRBJ2-2; D gene ambiguous. The CDR3 totals 14 residues. The germline V and J ends were trimmed by 5 bases and 0 bases, with 7 bases remaining between them. The germline gives CDR1 SGHVS, CDR2 FNYEAQ. In nucleotides, the CDR3 is TGTGCCAGCAGCATAACTACGAACACCGGGGAGCTGTTTTTT. Translating gives CASSITTNTGELFF.

This clone was counted once. The chain links TRBV7-9 to TRBJ2-7; 8 nucleotides align to TRBD2. With 7 bases clipped from V and 5 bases from J, the junction kept 16 bases outside the gene matches. CDR1 and CDR2 from the germline V gene are SEHNR and FQNEAQ (reference sequence). CDR3 length: 16 residues. CDR3 sequence (DNA): TGTGCCAGCACCCAAGGTCCTAGCGGGCCTTGGGACGAGCAGTACTTC. This encodes CASTQGPSGPWDEQYF.

The rearrangement uses TRBV5-1 and TRBJ2-2; 8 nucleotides line up with TRBD2. With 4 bases clipped from V and 7 bases from J, the junction kept 12 bases outside the gene matches. Looked up from germline, CDR1 is SGHRS and CDR2 is YFSETQ. CDR3 length: 16 amino acids. CDR3 protein: CASSPGGGTTFGELFF. The CDR3 nucleotides read TGCGCCAGCAGCCCTGGCGGGGGGACTACCTTCGGGGAGCTGTTTTTT.

This sequence joins TRBV2 and TRBJ2-7; weak D call: TRBD1 (7 bases). V was clipped by 3 bases and J by 3 bases, with 12 bases between them. Germline-derived CDR1 and CDR2 are SNHLY and FYNNEI. The CDR3 length is 14 residues. CDR3 bases: TGTGCCAGCAGTGACGGGGGACAGAGCTACGAGCAGTACTTC. It translates to CASSDGGQSYEQYF.

The chain joins TRBV7-3 to TRBJ2-5; D perhaps matches TRBD1 (6 bases). Germline V CDR1 and CDR2: SGHTA, FQGTGA. This CDR3 contains 14 residues. Trimming pared 1 base from V and 5 bases from J, leaving 11 bases between. CDR3 in DNA: TGTGCCAGCAGCTTAAATAAGGGGGAGGAGACCCAGTACTTC. It specifies CASSLNKGEETQYF.

This chain connects TRBV28 to TRBJ1-2; 9 bases agree with TRBD1. From germline, CDR1 is MDHEN and CDR2 SYDVKM. V shed 3 bases and J 8 bases; nucleotides not matched to a gene: 7. The CDR3 length is 14 residues. CDR3 sequence: CASSLGGQGMGYTF. For the CDR3, the DNA is TGTGCCAGCAGTTTGGGGGGACAGGGAATGGGCTACACCTTC.

The chain joins TRBV4-1 to TRBJ2-6; TRBD1 matches at 11 bases. V was clipped by 0 bases and J by 4 bases; unmatched bases: 5. This CDR3 region has 18 residues. The germline V gene encodes CDR1 MGHRA and CDR2 YSYEKL. The CDR3 DNA sequence: TGCGCCAGCAGCCAAGAAGGACAGGGGGCGATCGGGGCCAACGTCCTGACTTTC. Its protein product is CASSQEGQGAIGANVLTF.

J is TRBJ2-1 and V is TRBV9; possibly TRBD1 for D (6 bases). CDR3 length equals 15 residues. Germline CDR1 reads SGDLS; CDR2 reads YYNGEE. Trimming pared 4 bases from V and 6 bases from J, leaving 17 bases between. CDR3 sequence: CASSNRDTRGNEQFF. The CDR3 region has the DNA TGTGCCAGCAGCAACCGGGACACGAGGGGCAATGAGCAGTTCTTC.

The CDR3 protein is CASSSAGLAGLNEQFF. The CDR3 DNA follows: TGCGCCAGCAGCTCCGCAGGACTAGCGGGGCTAAATGAGCAGTTCTTC. V and J are TRBV5-1 and TRBJ2-1; 12 bases are shared with TRBD2. Germline loops: CDR1 SGHRS, CDR2 YFSETQ. J was trimmed by 7 bases and V by 3 bases; bases with no gene match: 8. The CDR3 loop spans 16 amino acids.

The chain uses TRBV2 and TRBJ2-3; 8 nucleotides agree with TRBD2. The CDR3 is 15 amino acids. Trimming removed 4 bases from V and 2 bases from J; junction bases left unmatched: 5. Germline loops: CDR1 SNHLY, CDR2 FYNNEI. CDR3 sequence: CASSVSGGDTDTQYF. In nucleotides, the CDR3 is TGTGCCAGCAGTGTAAGCGGGGGTGACACAGATACGCAGTATTTT.

The chain carries TRBV18 and TRBJ1-1; the D gene is possibly TRBD1 (6 bases). CDR3 length: 15 amino acids. CDR1 is KGHSH, CDR2 LQKENI, per germline. V was shortened by 2 bases and J by 0 bases, with 10 bases between the two germline ends. Here the CDR3 reads CASSPWTDMNTEAFF. CDR3 coding DNA: TGTGCCAGCTCACCATGGACAGACATGAACACTGAAGCTTTCTTT. Looking up the rest from reference TRBV18 and TRBJ1-1 gives the full variable domain: NAGVMQNPRHLVRRRGQEARLRCSPMKGHSHVYWYRQLPEEGLKFMVYLQKENIIDESGMPKERFSAEFPKEGPSILRIQQVVRGDSAAYFCASSPWTDMNTEAFFGQGTRLTVV.

CDR3 sequence (DNA): TGTGCCAGCAGTCGGGGGGCCCCAACTTACAATGAGCAGTTCTTC. It is translated as CASSRGAPTYNEQFF. The chain is built from TRBV6-6 and TRBJ2-1; D may be TRBD2 (7 bases). The CDR3 length is 15 residues. Germline V lookup: CDR1 MNHNY, CDR2 SVGAGI (reference sequence). Trimming took off 5 bases at V and 4 bases at J, with 15 bases between the two ends.

This clone was seen more than once but under ten times. V gene TRBV2 combines with J gene TRBJ1-5; 8 bases are a match to TRBD1. J was trimmed by 3 bases and V by 7 bases; bases with no gene match: 2. Germline V gives CDR1 SNHLY, CDR2 FYNNEI. The CDR3 extends over 13 amino acids. The CDR3 nucleotides are TGTGCCAGCATGCAGGGGGCCAATCAGCCCCAGCATTTT. Translated: CASMQGANQPQHF.

The chain has TRBV7-9 and TRBJ2-1; perhaps TRBD2 as D (6 bases). The CDR3 runs to 14 residues. The germline CDR1 and CDR2 sequences are SEHNR and FQNEAQ (reference sequence). V lost 9 bases to trimming and J lost 0 bases, with 12 bases between them. CDR3: CASTDGSSYNEQFF. In DNA form, the CDR3 reads TGTGCCAGTACCGACGGGAGCTCCTACAATGAGCAGTTCTTC.

J is TRBJ1-2 and V is TRBV6-6; 8 nucleotides line up with TRBD1. The CDR3 sequence is 13 residues long. Looked up from germline, CDR1 is MNHNY and CDR2 is SVGAGI (reference sequence). Trimming took 6 bases from V and 4 from J; bases not matched to a gene: 4. The CDR3, as DNA: TGTGCCAGCAGGATCGGGACAGGCTATGGCTACACCTTC. This gives the protein CASRIGTGYGYTF.

The chain is built from TRBV5-1 and TRBJ2-3; D uncertain. The CDR3 length is 16 residues. Trimming removed 0 bases at V and 0 bases at J, with 11 bases between. Per the germline V gene, CDR1 is SGHRS and CDR2 is YFSETQ. The CDR3 DNA is TGCGCCAGCAGCTTGGTTCCCGTATCTAGCACAGATACGCAGTATTTT. This codes for CASSLVPVSSTDTQYF.

The J gene is TRBJ2-3, the V gene TRBV11-2, with 8 bases fitting TRBD2. Unmatched junction bases numbered 14, after V lost 5 bases and J lost 4 bases. The germline V gene encodes CDR1 SGHAT and CDR2 FQNNGV. The CDR3 extends over 17 amino acids. CDR3 residues: CASSDRGRGGFADTQYF. The DNA for the CDR3 is TGTGCCAGCAGCGACCGGGGCCGCGGGGGGTTCGCAGATACGCAGTATTTT.

Comment on this clone: One junction end does not reproduce the germline sequence, and a read error may be involved. The genes are TRBV7-7 and TRBJ2-1; D is ambiguous. Germline CDR1 SSHAT, CDR2 FNYEAQ (reference sequence). CDR3 size: 13 residues. The CDR3 region is CASSLGMENEQFF. The CDR3 DNA reads TGTGCTAGCAGCTTAGGTATGGAGAATGAGCAGTTCTTC. The variable domain in full, completed from reference TRBV7-7 and TRBJ2-1, reads GAGVSQSPRYKVTKRGQDVTLRCDPISSHATLYWYQQALGQGPEFLTYFNYEAQPDKSGLPSDRFSAERPEGSISTLTIQRTEQRDSAMYRCASSLGMENEQFFGPGTRLTVL.